Shown below are 17 T cell receptor beta chains from a single sample sequenced in a study of identical twins. TCRdb reprocessed the 5' RACE reads with MiXCR, giving one entry per CDR3 protein. Of 510,000 or so distinct CDR3 sequences listed, approximately 16% are singletons. The sample also formed part of further work on yellow fever vaccine responses in identical twins.

Sequencing was done on a sample of CD4+ T cells sorted from blood. These receptors all stem from a young woman in good health.

The chain couples TRBV27 to TRBJ2-2; D is unclear. The CDR3 is 14 amino acids. Per germline, CDR1 MNHEY and CDR2 SMNVEV (reference sequence). Trimming removed 7 bases at V and 1 base at J, with 10 bases between. The CDR3 DNA follows: TGTGCCAGCAAGTTGTGGGAGAACACCGGGGAGCTGTTTTTT. Its protein product is CASKLWENTGELFF.

In DNA, the CDR3 is TGCGCCAGCAGTGAGTCCGTCAGCGGGAGTCGGAACGAGCAGTACTTC. Amino acid sequence: CASSESVSGSRNEQYF. The V and J genes are TRBV10-1 and TRBJ2-7; 8 bases align to TRBD2. This CDR3 spans 16 amino acids. Trimming at V came to 0 bases and at J to 5 bases, leaving 9 bases not matched to a gene. Germline-derived CDR1 and CDR2 are WNHNN and SYGVQD (reference sequence).

This rearrangement joins TRBV12-3 or TRBV12-4 to TRBJ2-3; weak D call: TRBD1 (6 bases). The CDR3 spans 15 residues. V was clipped by 6 bases and J by 0 bases, with 13 bases between them. The CDR3 region has the DNA TGTGCCAGCAGCTTCGACAGGCGGAGCACAGATACGCAGTATTTT. Translating it yields CASSFDRRSTDTQYF.

V and J are TRBV20-1 and TRBJ2-1; 9 nucleotides agree with TRBD2. Germline CDR1 is DFQATT and CDR2 is SNEGSKA (reference sequence). This CDR3 comprises 18 residues. With 0 bases clipped from V and 5 bases from J, the junction kept 14 bases outside the gene matches. The chain's CDR3 is CSARDDTTGLAGNNEQFF. DNA of the CDR3: TGCAGTGCTAGAGATGACACCACCGGGCTAGCGGGGAACAATGAGCAGTTCTTC.

This clonotype turned up a few times. V usage is TRBV10-3 and J usage is TRBJ2-7; D might be TRBD2 (6 bases). This CDR3 is built from 14 residues. From germline, CDR1 is ENHRY and CDR2 SYGVKD. Deletions cut 6 bases from V and 3 bases from J, with 15 bases between. CDR3 sequence (DNA): TGTGCCATCAGGGAGGGGACGGACTTCTACGAGCAGTACTTC. Protein product: CAIREGTDFYEQYF.

In this sample, this clonotype turned up a few times. This chain connects TRBV5-1 to TRBJ2-5, with TRBD1 identical over 7 bases. J gave up 1 base and V 4 bases, and 4 bases lay outside the gene matches. CDR1 and CDR2 from the germline V gene are SGHRS and YFSETQ. The CDR3 runs to 14 residues. The CDR3 loop reads CASSPQGTQETQYF. As DNA, the CDR3 is TGCGCCAGCAGCCCACAGGGGACCCAAGAGACCCAGTACTTC.

This clonotype turned up a few times. The chain is built from TRBV7-9 and TRBJ2-3, with D tentatively TRBD1 or TRBD2 (5 bases each). Trimming took off 7 bases at V and 5 bases at J, with 16 bases between the two ends. Looked up from germline, CDR1 is SEHNR and CDR2 is FQNEAQ (reference sequence). This CDR3 has 14 amino acids. The chain's CDR3 is CASKTGWGGDTQYF. In DNA form, the CDR3 reads TGTGCCAGCAAAACGGGGTGGGGCGGAGATACGCAGTATTTT.

There are a few counts of this clonotype. This chain links TRBV5-6 with TRBJ2-5; 7 positions agree with TRBD2. This CDR3 has 15 residues. The germline V gene encodes CDR1 SGHDT and CDR2 YYEEEE. V was clipped by 2 bases and J by 1 base; unmatched bases: 5. Here the CDR3 DNA reads TGTGCCAGCAGCTTACCCGCTAGCGGCCAAGAGACCCAGTACTTC. It encodes CASSLPASGQETQYF.

The sample holds a few counts of this clonotype. The chain recombines TRBV12-3 or TRBV12-4 with TRBJ2-7, with 8 bases that match TRBD1. After removal of 3 bases from V and 1 base from J, the junction contained 2 bases not matched to a gene. CDR3 length equals 14 residues. The CDR3 DNA sequence: TGTGCCAGCAGTTTTCAGGGGGCTTCCTACGAGCAGTACTTC. Translation: CASSFQGASYEQYF.

The chain links TRBV5-6 to TRBJ2-2; tentatively, D is TRBD2 (5 bases). CDR1 and CDR2 from the germline V gene are SGHDT and YYEEEE. V was trimmed by 0 bases and J by 5 bases, leaving 20 bases between them. The CDR3 is made up of 18 amino acids. The CDR3 DNA sequence: TGTGCCAGCAGCTTGGACTCCGGTACGGGATGGACGACCGGGGAGCTGTTTTTT. Protein product: CASSLDSGTGWTTGELFF. Full variable domain (remainder filled in from reference TRBV5-6 and TRBJ2-2): DAGVTQSPTHLIKTRGQQVTLRCSPKSGHDTVSWYQQALGQGPQFIFQYYEEEERQRGNFPDRFSGHQFPNYSSELNVNALLLGDSALYLCASSLDSGTGWTTGELFFGEGSRLTVL.

The chain has TRBV18 and TRBJ2-1; D is possibly TRBD1 (6 bases). Trimming removed 6 bases at V and 9 bases at J, with 24 bases between. This CDR3 has 16 amino acids. The germline gives CDR1 KGHSH, CDR2 LQKENI. The CDR3 DNA sequence: TGTGCCAGCTCCTCTGATCGGACAGTTCTTGGCGCTGAGCAGTTCTTC. Encoded protein: CASSSDRTVLGAEQFF.

This clonotype was seen more than once but under ten times. V gene TRBV3-1 combines with J gene TRBJ2-2; TRBD1 aligns across 7 bases. CDR3 size: 15 residues. J was trimmed by 4 bases and V by 2 bases; bases with no gene match: 4. Germline V gives CDR1 LGHDT, CDR2 YNNKEL (reference sequence). CDR3 residues: CASSQNRDSTGELFF. The CDR3 region has the DNA TGTGCCAGCAGCCAAAACAGGGACAGCACCGGGGAGCTGTTTTTT.

The chain couples TRBV15 to TRBJ2-5, with unresolved D. CDR1 LNHNV and CDR2 YYDKDF come from the germline V gene (reference sequence). This CDR3 region has 14 residues. V lost 3 bases and J lost 1, with 9 bases in between. In nucleotides, the CDR3 is TGTGCCACCAGCAGGCCTGCCTCCCAAGAGACCCAGTACTTC. This codes for CATSRPASQETQYF. The variable domain in full, with the rest retrieved from reference TRBV15 and TRBJ2-5, is DAMVIQNPRYQVTQFGKPVTLSCSQTLNHNVMYWYQQKSSQAPKLLFHYYDKDFNNEADTPDNFQSRRPNTSFCFLDIRSPGLGDTAMYLCATSRPASQETQYFGPGTRLLVL.

The CDR3 DNA follows: TGTGCCAGCAGCCAAGATGGTAGGGGGGCTAGTTCCAATGAGCAGTTCTTC. Translated: CASSQDGRGASSNEQFF. J is TRBJ2-1 and V is TRBV3-1; tentatively, D is TRBD1 or TRBD2 (6 bases each). This CDR3 comprises 17 residues. Trimming stripped 0 bases from V and 6 bases from J, with 18 bases between. Germline V gene sequence: CDR1 LGHDT, CDR2 YNNKEL (reference sequence).

The sample holds many counts of this clonotype. The CDR3, as DNA: TGCAGCGTGGAAAGACCGGGACAGCAAGAGACCCAGTACTTC. As protein: CSVERPGQQETQYF. The chain carries TRBV29-1 and TRBJ2-5; 7 nucleotides agree with TRBD1. V lost 6 bases and J lost 2; bases outside the gene matches: 9. Germline V gene data show CDR1 as SQVTM and CDR2 as ANQGSEA. The CDR3 runs to 14 residues.

V is TRBV7-8 and J is TRBJ2-1; D ambiguous. Germline V gene sequence: CDR1 SGHVS, CDR2 FQNEAQ. The CDR3 covers 13 residues. Between the trimmed V and J ends, which lost 5 bases and 4 bases, there was a span of 9 bases. The CDR3 sequence is CASSIRRYNEQFF. The CDR3 DNA reads TGTGCCAGCAGCATCAGACGTTACAATGAGCAGTTCTTC.

The J gene is TRBJ2-7, the V gene TRBV11-3; D may be TRBD1 (5 bases). V dropped 1 base and J dropped 6 bases, with 13 bases sitting between them. Germline-derived CDR1 and CDR2 are SGHNT and YENEEA. This CDR3 comprises 14 residues. CDR3 sequence: CASSLGGRVAEQYF. The CDR3 DNA follows: TGTGCCAGCAGCTTAGGAGGCAGGGTAGCCGAGCAGTACTTC.